This TCR beta chain comes out of a study of OX40 agonist ivuxolimab in advanced cancers. Study overall: Treatment of patients was with ivuxolimab, an agonistic anti-OX40 (CD134) antibody. Patients received ivuxolimab, an intravenous treatment, every 2 weeks at 0.01 to 10 mg/kg. Whole-study results and caveats: In the 0.1 to 3.0 mg/kg range, CD4+ and CD8+ blood T cells had expanded clonally by week 6. The specificity for antigen of the expanded peripheral T cells was not determined.

Details on this clone: Antigen unknown.

This table comes from immunoSEQ multiplex PCR, and its TCRdb copy is limited to in-frame clones, with some not included. The sample yields roughly 99,000 clones, approximately 90% seen once. This sequence originates from an adult with an advanced solid tumor such as melanoma, head and neck, liver or kidney cancer. The sequencing here drew on CD4+ or CD8+ T cells sorted from blood, taken in a trial of the OX40 agonist ivuxolimab.

The CDR3 DNA is TGTGCCAGCAGTCCTACAGGGCTGAACGAGCAGTACTTC. It yields the protein CASSPTGLNEQYF. The V call is TRBV11-2, the J call TRBJ2-7, with D perhaps matching TRBD1 (6 bases). CDR1 is SGHAT, CDR2 FQNNGV, per germline. The CDR3 extends over 13 amino acids. The V and J ends lost 6 bases and 5 bases respectively, with 14 bases between them.